The T cell receptor (beta chain) described here comes from a study of cytomegalovirus exposure and HLA in healthy donors. General study points: V- and J-gene trimming of TCR beta was linked (in a later analysis) to a missense DCLRE1C variant. Presence/absence analysis assumed near-uniform sequencing depth across donors.

This CDR3 has 14 residues. Per the germline V gene, CDR1 is MDHEN and CDR2 is SYDVKM. With 3 bases removed from V and 6 bases from J, the gap between germline ends came to 14 bases. Points on this clone: Antigen: not known.

The primer mix had 60 Vbeta and 13 Jbeta primers. Produced via immunoSEQ multiplex PCR; TCRdb's table is partial and in-frame only. This sample has about 160,000 clones, with 75% to 85% found just once. The origin of this receptor is a man under 40 in good health and CMV-seronegative. The sequenced material came from PBMCs. The chain links TRBV28 to TRBJ1-1, with unresolved D. The CDR3 sequence: CASSLTRRNSEAFF. CDR3 DNA sequence: TGTGCCAGCAGTTTGACGCGGCGGAATTCTGAAGCTTTCTTT.